The 12 T cell receptor beta chains presented below share a single source sample, sequenced in a study of post-analysis software for immune sequencing data. Study-wide results and caveats: Included in a set of about 5 TRBV segments more frequent in patients than controls were TRBV5-6, TRBV5-1 and TRBV20-1.

Presence of unique molecular identifiers characterized the TCR beta cDNA libraries. Using its own MiXCR run on the PCR reads, TCRdb lists one record per CDR3 protein. Here the sample spans roughly 730,000 distinct CDR3 sequences, 25% to 30% being singletons. Their target antigens are unknown. What was sequenced was blood. The receptor set was obtained from a girl between 10 and 17 years old with multiple sclerosis.

This clonotype was seen only a few times. V usage is TRBV28 and J usage is TRBJ2-1; 10 nucleotides line up with TRBD1. The V gene end was trimmed by 5 bases and the J gene end by 6 bases; junction bases not matched to a gene: 7. The CDR3 is made up of 15 amino acids. Germline CDR1 MDHEN, CDR2 SYDVKM. The CDR3 DNA is TGTGCCAGCAGTAAGGACAGGGGGATTGGCAATGAGCAGTTCTTC. Translated, it gives CASSKDRGIGNEQFF.

The rearrangement uses TRBV6-1 and TRBJ1-1; a possible D gene is TRBD1 (6 bases). This CDR3 is built from 13 residues. CDR1 is MNHNS, CDR2 SASEGT, per germline. The V end was cut by 6 bases, the J end by 6 bases, with 14 bases between. The CDR3 spells CASSAGGGPEAFF. The CDR3 DNA sequence: TGTGCCAGCAGCGCTGGAGGGGGACCTGAAGCTTTCTTT.

The chain employs TRBV27 and TRBJ2-6, with no clear D. CDR3 length: 17 amino acids. Germline V gives CDR1 MNHEY, CDR2 SMNVEV (reference sequence). Between the trimmed V and J ends, which lost 6 bases and 2 bases, there was a span of 17 bases. Here the CDR3 DNA reads TGTGCCAGCAGCCTCTATGGAGCACAGCCTGGGGCCAACGTCCTGACTTTC. This encodes CASSLYGAQPGANVLTF. Looking up the rest from reference TRBV27 and TRBJ2-6 gives the full variable domain: EAQVTQNPRYLITVTGKKLTVTCSQNMNHEYMSWYRQDPGLGLRQIYYSMNVEVTDKGDVPEGYKVSRKEKRNFPLILESPSPNQTSLYFCASSLYGAQPGANVLTFGAGSRLTVL.

The rearrangement links TRBV7-2 to TRBJ1-1; 10 bases match TRBD1. CDR1 SGHTA and CDR2 FQGNSA come from the germline V gene. The V and J ends lost 4 bases and 4 bases, in that order; junction bases with no gene match: 3. The CDR3 is made up of 14 amino acids. CDR3 sequence reads: CASSWGQGTTEAFF. In DNA, the CDR3 is TGTGCCAGCAGCTGGGGACAGGGGACCACTGAAGCTTTCTTT.

The genes are TRBV15 and TRBJ1-2; 7 bases are shared with TRBD1. Looked up from germline, CDR1 is LNHNV and CDR2 is YYDKDF (reference sequence). The CDR3 spans 14 residues. The V gene end was trimmed by 6 bases and the J gene end by 2 bases; junction bases not matched to a gene: 6. The CDR3 region has the DNA TGTGCCACCAGTCGGGGGGGACAGAACTATGGCTACACCTTC. This translates into CATSRGGQNYGYTF.

The chain carries TRBV3-1 and TRBJ2-3; 11 bases are shared with TRBD2. The V gene end was trimmed by 2 bases and the J gene end by 8 bases; junction bases not matched to a gene: 3. Germline CDR1 is LGHDT and CDR2 is YNNKEL (reference sequence). The CDR3 loop spans 14 amino acids. The CDR3, as DNA: TGTGCCAGCAGCCAATCACTAGCGGGAGCTACGCAGTATTTT. This sequence encodes CASSQSLAGATQYF.

This clonotype was seen repeatedly, ten times or more. This chain uses TRBV27 with TRBJ1-1; no clear D gene. V was pared by 7 bases and J by 6 bases, with 18 bases between. The CDR3 covers 14 residues. CDR1 is MNHEY and CDR2 is SMNVEV in the germline V gene (reference sequence). CDR3: CASTPTGSEAEAFF. The CDR3 DNA is TGTGCCAGCACCCCGACGGGGTCGGAGGCTGAAGCTTTCTTT.

This chain uses TRBV6-5 with TRBJ2-4, with D possibly TRBD1 on 5 matching bases. The germline gives CDR1 MNHEY, CDR2 SVGAGI. The CDR3 spans 15 residues. V was shortened by 1 base and J by 1 base, with 8 bases between the two germline ends. CDR3 coding DNA: TGTGCCAGCAGTTACTTTGCAGGGGCCAAAAACATTCAGTACTTC. It yields the protein CASSYFAGAKNIQYF.

This rearrangement joins TRBV28 to TRBJ2-5; unclear D gene. Germline V CDR1 and CDR2: MDHEN, SYDVKM. This CDR3 contains 15 residues. Between the trimmed V and J ends, which lost 8 bases and 11 bases, there was a span of 27 bases. The CDR3, as DNA: TGTGCCAGCCTATCTAGTTGGGTGTCGAGCAATGAGCAGTACTTC. This gives the protein CASLSSWVSSNEQYF. Filled out from reference TRBV28 and TRBJ2-5, the complete variable domain reads DVKVTQSSRYLVKRTGEKVFLECVQDMDHENMFWYRQDPGLGLRLIYFSYDVKMKEKGDIPEGYSVSREKKERFSLILESASTNQTSMYLCASLSSWVSSNEQYFGPGTRLLVL.

The chain is built from TRBV20-1 and TRBJ2-7; D might be TRBD2 (6 bases). Germline CDR1 and CDR2: DFQATT and SNEGSKA (reference sequence). Trimming took off 4 bases at V and 7 bases at J, with 20 bases between the two ends. This CDR3 has 14 residues. CDR3 DNA: TGCAGTGCTACGCGGGACTCATGGTCACATGAGCAGTACTTC. This gives the protein CSATRDSWSHEQYF.

This sequence joins TRBV5-6 and TRBJ1-2; no clear D. The V end lost 3 bases, the J end lost 3 bases, and 9 bases lay between the germline ends. The germline V gene has CDR1 SGHDT and CDR2 YYEEEE. There are 13 residues in the CDR3. CDR3 region: CASSSGIDYGYTF. Here the CDR3 DNA reads TGTGCCAGCAGCTCCGGGATCGACTATGGCTACACCTTC.

A few counts support this clonotype. The V call is TRBV7-8, the J call TRBJ2-3; D uncertain. Between the trimmed V and J ends, which lost 4 bases and 2 bases, there was a span of 19 bases. CDR1 is SGHVS, CDR2 FQNEAQ, per germline. The CDR3 is 17 amino acids. DNA for the CDR3: TGTGCCAGCAGCTCTCTAGGTTTGGAGAGAAACACAGATACGCAGTATTTT. Protein: CASSSLGLERNTDTQYF.